The rows below give T cell receptor beta chains drawn from one sample of a study of blood T cell repertoires in COVID-19. Clones were sequenced by immunoSEQ multiplex PCR, and TCRdb holds only the in-frame ones, with some missing. The repertoire includes roughly 330,000 clones, around 87% of them detected once, and roughly 5.3% sits in the top ten. Sequenced material: PBMCs or T cells enriched from blood (not recorded which). These receptors were taken from a woman aged 30 to 39 who had recovered from COVID-19. CDR3s include the opening cysteine and the closing phenylalanine or tryptophan. The D gene is left open where the match is weak. The size field is filled for only some rows; it gives once, few, many or a size class.

j_call,clone_size,v_call,d_call,cdr3_aa,cdr3_nt
TRBJ2-1,few,TRBV28,-,CASSLAEYNEQFF,TGTGCCAGCAGCTTAGCGGAATACAATGAGCAGTTCTTC
TRBJ1-2,-,TRBV4-3,TRBD1,CASSQGARGPDNYGYTF,TGCGCCAGCAGCCAAGGGGCCAGGGGGCCGGATAACTATGGCTACACCTTC
TRBJ2-1,once,TRBV6-2/TRBV6-3,TRBD1,CASSSPGTGELFF,TGTGCCAGCAGTAGTCCCGGGACAGGGGAACTCTTCTTC
TRBJ1-5,-,TRBV5-5,-,CASSRDGLNQPQHF,TGTGCCAGCAGTCGAGACGGACTAAATCAGCCCCAGCATTTT
TRBJ1-5,-,TRBV6-2/TRBV6-3,TRBD1,CASSTGGQGISQPQHF,TGTGCCAGCAGCACGGGGGGACAGGGAATAAGTCAGCCCCAGCATTTT
TRBJ2-7,-,TRBV5-6,-,CASSLPRESEQYF,TGTGCCAGCAGCTTGCCCAGGGAATCCGAGCAGTACTTC
TRBJ1-6,few,TRBV6-1,-,CASSEEEGSNSPLHF,TGTGCCAGCAGTGAAGAGGAGGGCAGTAATTCACCCCTCCACTTT
TRBJ1-5,-,TRBV24-1,-,CATSDPRGEGSNQPQHF,TGTGCCACCAGTGACCCTCGAGGGGAGGGTAGCAATCAGCCCCAGCATTTT
TRBJ1-1,-,TRBV5-4,TRBD1,CASSTGGKLNTEAFF,TGTGCCAGCAGCACAGGGGGGAAGTTAAACACTGAAGCTTTCTTT
TRBJ1-2,-,TRBV4-1,-,CASSQDIRTDGYTF,TGCGCCAGCAGCCAAGACATAAGGACAGATGGCTACACCTTC
TRBJ1-1,-,TRBV19,TRBD1,CATNQALAGTVNTEAFF,TGTGCCACAAACCAGGCCCTGGCCGGGACAGTGAACACTGAAGCTTTCTTT
TRBJ2-1,-,TRBV10-3,-,CAISDRTNNEQFF,TGTGCCATCAGTGATAGGACAAACAATGAGCAGTTCTTC
TRBJ1-5,once,TRBV28,-,CASSLPSTGYSNQPQHF,TGTGCCAGCAGTTTACCCTCGACGGGATATAGCAATCAGCCCCAGCATTTT
TRBJ1-5,-,TRBV20-1,-,CSASVGRSQPQHF,TGCAGTGCTAGTGTGGGTCGGAGTCAGCCCCAGCATTTT
TRBJ2-2,-,TRBV4-1,-,CASSQIGGGYTGELFF,TGCGCCAGCAGCCAGATAGGGGGGGGCTACACCGGGGAGCTGTTTTTT
TRBJ2-7,once,TRBV7-6,TRBD1,CASSLEGQGSEQYF,TGTGCCAGCAGCTTAGAGGGACAGGGTTCCGAGCAGTACTTC
TRBJ1-2,-,TRBV2,-,CASSEREVARGYTF,TGTGCCAGCAGTGAACGGGAAGTGGCGCGCGGCTACACCTTC
TRBJ2-4,-,TRBV13,TRBD2,CASKLAGQNIQYF,TGTGCCAGCAAACTAGCGGGGCAAAACATTCAGTACTTC
TRBJ2-1,-,TRBV5-6,TRBD2,CASSRPGGRGDSYNEQFF,TGTGCCAGCAGCCGCCCCGGGGGGCGGGGGGACTCATACAATGAGCAGTTCTTC
TRBJ1-3,-,TRBV28,-,CASRVSRPGNTIYF,TGTGCCAGCAGGGTCTCCAGGCCTGGAAACACCATATATTTT
TRBJ1-6,-,TRBV6-6,-,CASSRAQGRASPNSPLHF,TGTGCCAGCAGTCGAGCGCAGGGTAGGGCCTCCCCTAATTCACCCCTCCACTTT
TRBJ1-1,-,TRBV19,TRBD1,CASSVTGGTVEAFF,TGTGCCAGTAGTGTTACAGGGGGAACCGTTGAAGCTTTCTTT
TRBJ1-2,-,TRBV19,-,CASSSGLSYGYTF,TGTGCCAGTAGTAGCGGGCTTAGCTATGGCTACACCTTC
TRBJ1-5,-,TRBV27,-,CASSFRENQPQHF,TGTGCCAGCAGTTTCAGGGAAAATCAGCCCCAGCATTTT
TRBJ1-1,-,TRBV10-3,-,CAISDYTAMNTEAFF,TGTGCCATCAGTGATTATACAGCAATGAACACTGAAGCTTTCTTT
TRBJ2-7,-,TRBV28,-,CASKRGVETYEQYF,TGTGCCAGCAAACGAGGCGTCGAAACCTACGAGCAGTACTTC
TRBJ2-1,-,TRBV12-3/TRBV12-4,-,CASSLGHNEQFF,TGTGCCAGCAGTTTGGGGCACAATGAGCAGTTCTTC
TRBJ2-3,-,TRBV7-9,-,CASSSITDTQYF,TGTGCCAGCAGCTCAATCACAGATACGCAGTATTTT